One sample yielded the 10 T cell receptor beta chains listed below, sequenced in a study of STAT3 mutations in large granular lymphocyte leukemia. Study-wide findings and caveats: In T-cell large granular lymphocyte leukemia, about half of patients showed multiple immunodominant subclonotypes.

The assay was immunoSEQ multiplex PCR, and TCRdb's table has in-frame clones only and misses some. The sample holds under 15,000 clones, about 88% seen once. Their cognate antigens are unknown. Sequencing used peripheral blood mononuclear cells. The receptors were sampled from a man aged 40-50 years with T-cell large granular lymphocyte leukemia. Some clones in this sample may be carry-over from other donors' samples.

This sequence joins TRBV18 and TRBJ2-1; TRBD2 aligns across 11 bases. The CDR3 has 19 residues. V shed 2 bases and J 0 bases; nucleotides not matched to a gene: 9. Germline-derived CDR1 and CDR2 are KGHSH and LQKENI. The CDR3 is CASSPDSGGASPSYNEQFF. DNA for the CDR3: TGTGCCAGCTCACCAGATAGCGGGGGGGCCTCTCCCTCCTACAATGAGCAGTTCTTC. The complete variable domain, with remaining parts taken from reference TRBV18 and TRBJ2-1, reads NAGVMQNPRHLVRRRGQEARLRCSPMKGHSHVYWYRQLPEEGLKFMVYLQKENIIDESGMPKERFSAEFPKEGPSILRIQQVVRGDSAAYFCASSPDSGGASPSYNEQFFGPGTRLTVL.

The rearrangement links TRBV7-9 to TRBJ1-1; D might be TRBD1 (5 bases). The CDR3 is made up of 13 amino acids. Germline CDR1 is SEHNR and CDR2 is FQNEAQ (reference sequence). Deletions cut 6 bases from V and 5 bases from J, with 13 bases between. The DNA for the CDR3 is TGTGCCAGCAGTTCCCCCGGGACGACTGAAGCTTTCTTT. Protein sequence: CASSSPGTTEAFF.

The V gene is TRBV5-1, the J gene TRBJ2-7; weak D call: TRBD2 (5 bases). V gave up 4 bases and J gave up 2 bases, with 22 bases separating them. Germline CDR1 reads SGHRS; CDR2 reads YFSETQ. The length of the CDR3 is 17 residues. The CDR3 DNA follows: TGCGCCAGCAGCCCGCGAATATCGGGGATAAGGGCCTACGAGCAGTACTTC. Translation gives CASSPRISGIRAYEQYF. The variable domain in full, with the rest retrieved from reference TRBV5-1 and TRBJ2-7, is KAGVTQTPRYLIKTRGQQVTLSCSPISGHRSVSWYQQTPGQGLQFLFEYFSETQRNKGNFPGRFSGRQFSNSRSEMNVSTLELGDSALYLCASSPRISGIRAYEQYFGPGTRLTVT.

The V call is TRBV5-4, the J call TRBJ1-1, with TRBD1 as a possible D gene (6 bases). Germline V gives CDR1 SGHNT, CDR2 YYREEE (reference sequence). The CDR3 spans 15 residues. Trimming shortened V by 6 bases and J by 5 bases, and 20 bases separated the two germline ends. CDR3 sequence reads: CASILQGPASTEAFF. The CDR3 DNA reads TGTGCCAGCATCCTACAGGGCCCTGCCTCTACTGAAGCTTTCTTT.

The chain uses TRBV5-6 and TRBJ1-5; D is uncertain. CDR3 length equals 15 residues. V shed 3 bases and J shed 8 bases, with 18 bases lying between them. Per germline, CDR1 SGHDT and CDR2 YYEEEE. The CDR3 here is CASSWRTDPGKPQHF. The CDR3 region has the DNA TGTGCCAGCAGCTGGCGGACTGATCCTGGGAAGCCCCAGCATTTT.

V is TRBV7-9 and J is TRBJ1-1, with D perhaps TRBD1 (5 bases). Trimming took off 5 bases at V and 3 bases at J, with 10 bases between the two ends. Germline CDR1 is SEHNR and CDR2 is FQNEAQ (reference sequence). This CDR3 has 13 amino acids. The CDR3 spells CASSPRDYTEAFF. The CDR3 nucleotides are TGTGCCAGCAGCCCCAGGGATTACACTGAAGCTTTCTTT. The complete variable domain, with remaining parts taken from reference TRBV7-9 and TRBJ1-1, reads DTGVSQNPRHKITKRGQNVTFRCDPISEHNRLYWYRQTLGQGPEFLTYFQNEAQLEKSRLLSDRFSAERPKGSFSTLEIQRTEQGDSAMYLCASSPRDYTEAFFGQGTRLTVV.

The table lists this clone with a count of one. The chain carries TRBV5-1 and TRBJ2-3; 7 bases match TRBD1. Germline CDR1 reads SGHRS; CDR2 reads YFSETQ. V trimming: 4 bases; J trimming: 7 bases; junction bases outside the gene matches: 15. The CDR3 loop spans 16 amino acids. CDR3 sequence: CASSPAQGVVRNTQYF. The CDR3 region has the DNA TGCGCCAGCAGCCCCGCCCAGGGGGTGGTAAGGAATACGCAGTATTTT.

Only a few counts were recorded for this clone. The gene calls are TRBV2 and TRBJ1-5; D possibly corresponds to TRBD1 (6 bases). The length of the CDR3 is 14 residues. V was trimmed by 8 bases and J by 1 base, leaving 12 bases between them. Germline lookup yields CDR1 SNHLY and CDR2 FYNNEI. In DNA, the CDR3 is TGTGCCAGCTCCCCGAGGGGGAGCAATCAGCCCCAGCATTTT. Its protein product is CASSPRGSNQPQHF. Variable domain in full (rest from reference TRBV2 and TRBJ1-5): EPEVTQTPSHQVTQMGQEVILRCVPISNHLYFYWYRQILGQKVEFLVSFYNNEISEKSEIFDDQFSVERPDGSNFTLKIRSTKLEDSAMYFCASSPRGSNQPQHFGDGTRLSIL.

This chain links TRBV13 with TRBJ1-1; no firm D call. The CDR3 sequence is 14 residues long. V was cut by 5 bases and J by 3 bases, with 13 bases left in between. Germline CDR1 PRHDT, CDR2 FYEKMQ (reference sequence). CDR3 sequence reads: CASSPRLGHTEAFF. The CDR3 DNA reads TGTGCCAGCAGCCCCCGTTTGGGTCACACTGAAGCTTTCTTT.

This chain uses TRBV9 with TRBJ1-1; 8 nucleotides match TRBD1. The germline V gene has CDR1 SGDLS and CDR2 YYNGEE. The CDR3 has 14 residues. The V and J ends lost 4 bases and 3 bases, in that order; junction bases with no gene match: 5. The CDR3 sequence is CASSLQGEYTEAFF. The CDR3 region has the DNA TGTGCCAGCAGCCTACAGGGGGAATACACTGAAGCTTTCTTT. Looking up the rest from reference TRBV9 and TRBJ1-1 gives the full variable domain: DSGVTQTPKHLITATGQRVTLRCSPRSGDLSVYWYQQSLDQGLQFLIQYYNGEERAKGNILERFSAQQFPDLHSELNLSSLELGDSALYFCASSLQGEYTEAFFGQGTRLTVV.